Listed below are T cell receptor beta chains from one sample, sequenced in a study of blood T cell repertoires in COVID-19. Profiling relied on immunoSEQ multiplex PCR, and the TCRdb table lists in-frame clones only, not all of them. The data hold some 430,000 clones, with 80% to 95% observed a single time. The source material was PBMCs or T cells enriched from blood (not recorded which). Receptors originate from a young man who had recovered from COVID-19. Each CDR3 is given with its conserved first and last residue. Clone size, where shown, is once, few, many, or a class for clones that have expanded.

V	J	size	CDR3
TRBV11-3	TRBJ1-5	-	CASSLSSGVNQPQHF
TRBV18	TRBJ2-1	-	CASSPASGGTYNEQFF
TRBV5-5	TRBJ1-5	-	CASSFQQGAGGQPQHF
TRBV27	TRBJ2-3	-	CASSFGSGSDGTDTQYF
TRBV7-9	TRBJ1-2	-	CASSRGAGYGYTF
TRBV18	TRBJ1-4	-	CASSPRQGTSTNEKLFF
TRBV5-1	TRBJ2-1	-	CASSLTSSGITNEQFF
TRBV2	TRBJ1-5	-	CASSEERGNQSQHF
TRBV6-6	TRBJ1-6	-	CASSLDRGHSPLHF
TRBV5-1	TRBJ1-1	-	CASSLSRGLGEAFF
TRBV30	TRBJ2-1	-	CAWSRGRYNEQFF
TRBV20-1	TRBJ1-1	-	CRSLSPAFF
TRBV6-1	TRBJ1-3	-	CASSEAGGVGGNTIYF
TRBV19	TRBJ2-3	-	CASSILGTGTQYF
TRBV4-1	TRBJ1-1	-	CASSSDREDTEAFF
TRBV29-1	TRBJ1-1	-	CSVESPEAFF
TRBV28	TRBJ1-1	-	CASSQRGDEAFF
TRBV12-3/TRBV12-4	TRBJ2-5	-	CASSLGGLETQYF
TRBV28	TRBJ2-3	-	CASTRRGIQNTQYF
TRBV10-3	TRBJ2-3	-	CAISASTQTYTDTQYF
TRBV25-1	TRBJ1-5	-	CASSGQGSQPQHF
TRBV6-4	TRBJ2-2	-	CASSEEGGKGELFF
TRBV5-4	TRBJ1-1	-	CASSLTGGVNTEAFF
TRBV7-9	TRBJ1-1	-	CASATERGTEAFF
TRBV4-2	TRBJ2-4	-	CASSQDLYGSDKNIQYF
TRBV3-1/TRBV3-2	TRBJ1-3	-	CASSQDSRGTGNTIYF
TRBV3-1/TRBV3-2	TRBJ1-6	-	CASSQDKPNSPLHF
TRBV3-1/TRBV3-2	TRBJ2-1	-	CASGPTGTYEQFF
TRBV5-1	TRBJ2-1	once	CASSGGQGWNEQFF
TRBV4-1	TRBJ2-6	-	CASSFGPGQSFSGANVLTF
TRBV7-9	TRBJ2-5	-	CASSFWAGRGQETQYF
TRBV5-5	TRBJ2-1	-	CASSPRTTPSYNEQFF
TRBV27	TRBJ1-5	few	CASSLIRGQPQHF
TRBV7-3	TRBJ2-2	-	CASSLNLRGLFF
TRBV29-1	TRBJ1-3	-	CSVERRGSGNTIYF
TRBV3-1/TRBV3-2	TRBJ2-2	-	CASSPLDLTGELFF
TRBV24-1	TRBJ1-3	-	CATSDSRSSGNTIYF
TRBV28	TRBJ2-3	-	CASSQPPGTRSTDTQYF
TRBV10-3	TRBJ2-7	-	CAISSPKNRGQEHYEQYF
TRBV6-2/TRBV6-3	TRBJ2-5	-	CASSYGGREETQYF
TRBV6-5	TRBJ1-1	-	CASSPGGKVTEAFF
TRBV6-6	TRBJ1-1	-	CASSLSMGGTEAFF
TRBV10-3	TRBJ1-5	-	CAISSGNSNQPQHF
TRBV7-3	TRBJ2-1	-	CASSFTSYNEQFF
TRBV5-6	TRBJ1-4	-	CASSGSRAEKLFF
TRBV11-2	TRBJ2-4	-	CASSSKTSKVSKNIQYF